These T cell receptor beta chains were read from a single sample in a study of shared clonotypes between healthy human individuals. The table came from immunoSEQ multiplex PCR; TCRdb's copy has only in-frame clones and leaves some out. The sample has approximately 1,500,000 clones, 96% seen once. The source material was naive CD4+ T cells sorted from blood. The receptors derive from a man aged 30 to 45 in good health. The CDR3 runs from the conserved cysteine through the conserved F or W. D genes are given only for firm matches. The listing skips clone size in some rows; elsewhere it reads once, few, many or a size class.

TGTGCCAGTACCATGAGAGGGTTTGGAAACACCATATATTTT	CASTMRGFGNTIYF	-	TRBV19	TRBJ1-3	-
TGTGCCAGCAGTTTAGAGTCCGTATCGGAAGCTTTCTTT	CASSLESVSEAFF	-	TRBV27	TRBJ1-1	-
TGTGCCAGTAGTATCCCCGGACAGGGGCACACCGGGGAGCTGTTTTTT	CASSIPGQGHTGELFF	-	TRBV19	TRBJ2-2	TRBD1
TGTGCCAGCAGTTTAGGAACATTCAATAGCAATCAGCCCCAGCATTTT	CASSLGTFNSNQPQHF	-	TRBV28	TRBJ1-5	-
TGCAGTGCTACTCCCATTGTTGGCTACACCTTC	CSATPIVGYTF	-	TRBV20-1	TRBJ1-2	-
TGCGCCAGCAGCTTACCCGGGACTAGCGGCACAGATACGCAGTATTTT	CASSLPGTSGTDTQYF	-	TRBV5-1	TRBJ2-3	TRBD2
TGTGCCAGCAACTCCCTACAGGGGAAGGATGGAAACACCATATATTTT	CASNSLQGKDGNTIYF	once	TRBV2	TRBJ1-3	TRBD1
TGTGCCAGCAGCCGCTCGGGGGGGCTTGAGCAGTACTTC	CASSRSGGLEQYF	-	TRBV11-3	TRBJ2-7	TRBD2
TGTGCCAGCAGTTTATCTGGGATCTCCTACAATGAGCAGTTCTTC	CASSLSGISYNEQFF	-	TRBV27	TRBJ2-1	-
TGTGCCAGCAGCCAAGCTATCCGGGTAGTAGCGAGGTCGGAAGAGCAGTACTTC	CASSQAIRVVARSEEQYF	-	TRBV4-2	TRBJ2-7	-
TGCGCCAGCAGCCCAGGACTAGCGGGAAGCGACGAGCAGTACTTC	CASSPGLAGSDEQYF	-	TRBV5-1	TRBJ2-7	TRBD2
TGTGCCAGTAGTCAGAGGGGTACTCAGCCCCAGCATTTT	CASSQRGTQPQHF	-	TRBV19	TRBJ1-5	-
TGTGCCTGGAGCTTTACAGGGGGCTTTGGAGAGACCCAGTACTTC	CAWSFTGGFGETQYF	-	TRBV30	TRBJ2-5	TRBD1
TGCGCCAGCAGCTTGGGGCAAATTGGGGAGCTGTTTTTT	CASSLGQIGELFF	-	TRBV5-1	TRBJ2-2	-
TGTGCCAGCAGCCACAACAGAGGCGGCTATGGCTACACCTTC	CASSHNRGGYGYTF	-	TRBV7-2	TRBJ1-2	-
TGTGCCAGCAGCTTAGCGTTAGGGGCAGATACGCAGTATTTT	CASSLALGADTQYF	-	TRBV7-2	TRBJ2-3	-
TGCGCCAGCACCCAGGACAGGGGGCACGAGCAGTACTTC	CASTQDRGHEQYF	-	TRBV5-1	TRBJ2-7	TRBD1
TGTGCCAGCACGTCCGTTCCTGCGCGGACTGAAGCTTTCTTT	CASTSVPARTEAFF	-	TRBV6-5	TRBJ1-1	-
TGTGCCATCAGTCCTAGCGGGCGATCCTACAATGAGCAGTTCTTC	CAISPSGRSYNEQFF	-	TRBV10-3	TRBJ2-1	TRBD2
TGCGCCAGCAGCTTGGGCAGCGGTTACCCAGAGACCCAGTACTTC	CASSLGSGYPETQYF	-	TRBV5-1	TRBJ2-5	-
TGTGCCATCAAGGAGGGACTGGGGGGGGCGGACTATGGCTACACCTTC	CAIKEGLGGADYGYTF	-	TRBV10-3	TRBJ1-2	-
TGTGCCAGCAGCTTGGAACATTACAATGAGCAGTTCTTC	CASSLEHYNEQFF	-	TRBV5-5	TRBJ2-1	-
TGTGCCATCAGAGCCGGGACCGCGAACACCGGGGAGCTGTTTTTT	CAIRAGTANTGELFF	once	TRBV10-3	TRBJ2-2	-
TGTGCCAGCAGTCCCATGACAGCCAAACTCTACGAGCAGTACTTC	CASSPMTAKLYEQYF	-	TRBV6-5	TRBJ2-7	-
TGTGCCACTCACCCAAGCGGGCTCCCCTACGAGCAGTACTTC	CATHPSGLPYEQYF	-	TRBV19	TRBJ2-7	-
TGCAGCGTTGATTGGTCAGGGGGCACGGAGACCCAGTACTTC	CSVDWSGGTETQYF	-	TRBV29-1	TRBJ2-5	TRBD1
TGTGCCAGCAGCCAAGACGGAGATAGCAATCAGCCCCAGCATTTT	CASSQDGDSNQPQHF	-	TRBV2	TRBJ1-5	-
TGCGCCAGCAGCCAAGGGTCTCGGTATAATGAAAAACTGTTTTTT	CASSQGSRYNEKLFF	-	TRBV4-1	TRBJ1-4	-
TGTGCCAGCAGTTACTTCGGACCTGGCACTGAAGCTTTCTTT	CASSYFGPGTEAFF	-	TRBV6-5	TRBJ1-1	-
TGTGCCAGCAGTCCACTCCAGGGAGCCTACTACAATGAGCAGTTCTTC	CASSPLQGAYYNEQFF	-	TRBV27	TRBJ2-1	-
TGTGCCAGCAGCTTATCCGGAGTTGGAGCCTACGAGCAGTACTTC	CASSLSGVGAYEQYF	-	TRBV7-9	TRBJ2-7	-